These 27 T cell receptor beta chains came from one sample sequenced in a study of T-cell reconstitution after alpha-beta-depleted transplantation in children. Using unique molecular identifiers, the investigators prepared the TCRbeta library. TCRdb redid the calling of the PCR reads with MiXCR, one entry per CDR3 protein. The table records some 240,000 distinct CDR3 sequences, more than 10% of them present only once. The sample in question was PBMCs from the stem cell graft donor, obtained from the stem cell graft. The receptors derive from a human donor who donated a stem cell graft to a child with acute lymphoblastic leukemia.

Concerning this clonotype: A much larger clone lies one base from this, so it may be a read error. The CDR3 bases are TGTGCCAGCAGCTTACGGGGGAGGGTGGATCATGAGCAGTTCTTC. Protein: CASSLRGRVDHEQFF. V is TRBV13 and J is TRBJ2-1, with TRBD2 matching over 7 bases. V dropped 2 bases and J dropped 8; count of bases not matched to a gene: 9. The CDR3 spans 15 residues. The germline gives CDR1 PRHDT, CDR2 FYEKMQ (reference sequence).

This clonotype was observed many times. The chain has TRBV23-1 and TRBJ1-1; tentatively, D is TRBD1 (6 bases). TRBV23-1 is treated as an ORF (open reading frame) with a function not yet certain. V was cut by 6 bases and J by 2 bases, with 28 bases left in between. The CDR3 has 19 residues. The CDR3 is CASRPEDSLGLETNTEAFF. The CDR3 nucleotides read TGCGCCAGCAGGCCGGAGGACAGTCTTGGACTCGAGACCAACACTGAAGCTTTCTTT.

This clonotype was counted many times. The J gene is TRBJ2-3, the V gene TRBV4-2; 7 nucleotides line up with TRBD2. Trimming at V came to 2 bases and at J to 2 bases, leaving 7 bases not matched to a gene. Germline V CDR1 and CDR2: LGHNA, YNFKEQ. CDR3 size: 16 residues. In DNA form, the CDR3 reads TGTGCCAGCAGCCAAAGAACTAGCGTCGACACAGATACGCAGTATTTT. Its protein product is CASSQRTSVDTDTQYF.

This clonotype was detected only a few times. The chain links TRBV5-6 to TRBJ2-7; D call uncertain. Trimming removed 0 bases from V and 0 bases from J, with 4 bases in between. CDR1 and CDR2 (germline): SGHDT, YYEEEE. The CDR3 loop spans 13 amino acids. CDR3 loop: CASSLANSYEQYF. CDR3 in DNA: TGTGCCAGCAGCTTGGCGAACTCCTACGAGCAGTACTTC.

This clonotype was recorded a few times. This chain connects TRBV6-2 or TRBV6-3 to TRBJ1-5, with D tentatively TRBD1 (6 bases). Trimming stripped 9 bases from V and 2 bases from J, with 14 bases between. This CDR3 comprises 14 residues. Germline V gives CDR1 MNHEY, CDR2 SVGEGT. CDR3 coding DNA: TGTGCCAGTGGGACACCGGCGGGCAATCAGCCCCAGCATTTT. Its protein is CASGTPAGNQPQHF.

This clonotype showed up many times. The chain's CDR3 is CASSSTLGHEQFF. The CDR3 DNA sequence: TGTGCCAGCAGCTCTACACTAGGCCATGAGCAGTTCTTC. The rearrangement links TRBV5-6 to TRBJ2-1; possibly TRBD2 for D (5 bases). V dropped 3 bases and J dropped 8 bases, with 12 bases sitting between them. Germline CDR1 SGHDT, CDR2 YYEEEE. The CDR3 runs 13 residues.

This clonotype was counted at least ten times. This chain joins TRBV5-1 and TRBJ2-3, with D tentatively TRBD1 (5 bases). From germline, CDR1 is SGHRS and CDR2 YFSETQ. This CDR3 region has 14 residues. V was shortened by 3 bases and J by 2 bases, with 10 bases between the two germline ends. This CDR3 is CASSSGRVTDTQYF. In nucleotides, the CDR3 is TGCGCCAGCAGCTCTGGCAGGGTCACAGATACGCAGTATTTT.

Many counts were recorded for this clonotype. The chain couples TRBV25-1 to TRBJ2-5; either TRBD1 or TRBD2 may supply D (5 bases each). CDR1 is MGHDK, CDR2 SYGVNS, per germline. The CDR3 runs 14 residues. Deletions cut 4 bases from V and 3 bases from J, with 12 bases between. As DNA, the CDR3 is TGTGCCAGCAGTGGGGGACCGACCGAAGAGACCCAGTACTTC. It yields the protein CASSGGPTEETQYF.

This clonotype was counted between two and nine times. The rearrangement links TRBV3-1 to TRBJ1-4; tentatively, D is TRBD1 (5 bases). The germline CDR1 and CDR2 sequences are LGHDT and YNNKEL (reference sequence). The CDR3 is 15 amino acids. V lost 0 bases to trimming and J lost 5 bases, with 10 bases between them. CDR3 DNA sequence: TGTGCCAGCAGCCAAGAGGCAGGGAGGAATGAAAAACTGTTTTTT. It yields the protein CASSQEAGRNEKLFF. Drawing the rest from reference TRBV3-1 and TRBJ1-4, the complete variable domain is DTAVSQTPKYLVTQMGNDKSIKCEQNLGHDTMYWYKQDSKKFLKIMFSYNNKELIINETVPNRFSPKSPDKAHLNLHINSLELGDSAVYFCASSQEAGRNEKLFFGSGTQLSVL.

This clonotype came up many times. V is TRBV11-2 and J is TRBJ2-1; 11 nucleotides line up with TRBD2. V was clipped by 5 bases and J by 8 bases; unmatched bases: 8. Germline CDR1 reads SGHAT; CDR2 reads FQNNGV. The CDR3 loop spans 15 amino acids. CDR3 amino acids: CASSTRLAGWDEQFF. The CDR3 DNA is TGTGCCAGCAGCACGCGACTAGCGGGATGGGATGAGCAGTTCTTC.

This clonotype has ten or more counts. The CDR3 DNA is TGTGCCAGTAGTTGGACGCATACCTACGAGCAGTACTTC. It is translated as CASSWTHTYEQYF. The chain couples TRBV19 to TRBJ2-7; D call uncertain. V dropped 5 bases and J dropped 2 bases, with 10 bases sitting between them. Germline lookup yields CDR1 LNHDA and CDR2 SQIVND (reference sequence). CDR3 length: 13 residues.

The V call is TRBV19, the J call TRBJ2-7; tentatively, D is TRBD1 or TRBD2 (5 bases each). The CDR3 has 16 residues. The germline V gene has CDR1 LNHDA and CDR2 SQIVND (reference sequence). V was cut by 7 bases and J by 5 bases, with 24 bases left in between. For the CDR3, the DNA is TGTGCCAGTACTTTGTCGGGGCTCAGTAGGACTGACGAGCAGTACTTC. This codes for CASTLSGLSRTDEQYF. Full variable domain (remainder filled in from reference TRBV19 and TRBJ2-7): DGGITQSPKYLFRKEGQNVTLSCEQNLNHDAMYWYRQDPGQGLRLIYYSQIVNDFQKGDIAEGYSVSREKKESFPLTVTSAQKNPTAFYLCASTLSGLSRTDEQYFGPGTRLTVT.

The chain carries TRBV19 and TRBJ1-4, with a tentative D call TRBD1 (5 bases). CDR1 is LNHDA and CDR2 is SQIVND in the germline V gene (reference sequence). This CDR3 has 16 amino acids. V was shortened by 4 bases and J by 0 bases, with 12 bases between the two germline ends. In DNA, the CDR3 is TGTGCCAGTAGTAGGGGGACTCAACCAACTAATGAAAAACTGTTTTTT. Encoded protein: CASSRGTQPTNEKLFF.

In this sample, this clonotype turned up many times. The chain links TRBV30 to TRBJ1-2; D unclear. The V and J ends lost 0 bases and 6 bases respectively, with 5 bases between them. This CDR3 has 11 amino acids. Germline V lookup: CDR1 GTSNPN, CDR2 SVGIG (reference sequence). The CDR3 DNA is TGTGCCTGGAGTGTAGGACATGGCTACACCTTC. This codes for CAWSVGHGYTF.

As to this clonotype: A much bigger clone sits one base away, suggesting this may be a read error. CDR3 sequence: CASSQVGGPSGNTKYF. The CDR3 nucleotides read TGCGCCAGCAGCCAGGTGGGAGGGCCATCTGGAAACACCAAATATTTT. The chain joins TRBV4-3 to TRBJ1-3; D is ambiguous. Germline assignment: CDR1 LGHNA and CDR2 YSLEER. The CDR3 sequence is 16 residues long.

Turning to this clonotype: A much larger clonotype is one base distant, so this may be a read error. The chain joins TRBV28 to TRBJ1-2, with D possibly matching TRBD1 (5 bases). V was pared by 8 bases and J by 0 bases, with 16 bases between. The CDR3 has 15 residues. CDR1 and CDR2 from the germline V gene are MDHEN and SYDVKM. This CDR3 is CASGITDSSNYGYTF. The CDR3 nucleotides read TGTGCCAGCGGGATCACCGACAGTTCTAACTATGGCTACACCTTC.

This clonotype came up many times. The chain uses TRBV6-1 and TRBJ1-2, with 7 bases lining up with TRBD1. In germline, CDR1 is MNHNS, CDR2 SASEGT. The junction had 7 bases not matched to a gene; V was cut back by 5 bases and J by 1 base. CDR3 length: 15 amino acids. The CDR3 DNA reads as TGTGCCAGCAGTCCGACAGGGACGATTAACTATGGCTACACCTTC. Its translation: CASSPTGTINYGYTF.

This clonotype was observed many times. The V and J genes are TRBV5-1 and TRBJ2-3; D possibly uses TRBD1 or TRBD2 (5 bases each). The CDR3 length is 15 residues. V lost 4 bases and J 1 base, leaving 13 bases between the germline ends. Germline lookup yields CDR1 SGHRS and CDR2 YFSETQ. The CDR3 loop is CASSPGPRGTDTQYF. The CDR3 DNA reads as TGCGCCAGCAGCCCGGGACCCCGCGGCACAGATACGCAGTATTTT.

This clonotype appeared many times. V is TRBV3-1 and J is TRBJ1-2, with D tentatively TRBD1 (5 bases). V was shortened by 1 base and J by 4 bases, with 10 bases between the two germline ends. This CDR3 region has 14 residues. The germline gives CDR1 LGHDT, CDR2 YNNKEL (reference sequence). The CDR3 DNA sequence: TGTGCCAGCAGCCAAGGACCAGGGACCTATGGCTACACCTTC. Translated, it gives CASSQGPGTYGYTF. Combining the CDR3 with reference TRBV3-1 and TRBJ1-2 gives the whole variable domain DTAVSQTPKYLVTQMGNDKSIKCEQNLGHDTMYWYKQDSKKFLKIMFSYNNKELIINETVPNRFSPKSPDKAHLNLHINSLELGDSAVYFCASSQGPGTYGYTFGSGTRLTVV.

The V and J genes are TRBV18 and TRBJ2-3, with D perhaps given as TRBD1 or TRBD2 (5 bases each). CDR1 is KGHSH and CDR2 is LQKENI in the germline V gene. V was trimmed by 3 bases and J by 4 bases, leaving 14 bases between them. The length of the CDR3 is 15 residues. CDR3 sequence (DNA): TGTGCCAGCTCACCGGCGTGGGGGTCTGCAGATACGCAGTATTTT. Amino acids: CASSPAWGSADTQYF.

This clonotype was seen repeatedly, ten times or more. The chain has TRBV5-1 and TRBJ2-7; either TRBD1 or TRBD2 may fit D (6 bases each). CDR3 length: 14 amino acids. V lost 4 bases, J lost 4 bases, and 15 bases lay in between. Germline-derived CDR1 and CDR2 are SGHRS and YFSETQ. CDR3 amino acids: CASSGGPDLYEQYF. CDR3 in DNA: TGCGCCAGCAGCGGGGGGCCTGACCTGTACGAGCAGTACTTC.

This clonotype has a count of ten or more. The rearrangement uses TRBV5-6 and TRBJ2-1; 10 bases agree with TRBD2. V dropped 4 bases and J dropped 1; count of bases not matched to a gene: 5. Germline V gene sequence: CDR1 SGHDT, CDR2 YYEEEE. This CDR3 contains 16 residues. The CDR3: CASSPPSGSSYNEQFF. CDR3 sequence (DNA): TGTGCCAGCAGCCCCCCTAGCGGGAGTTCCTACAATGAGCAGTTCTTC. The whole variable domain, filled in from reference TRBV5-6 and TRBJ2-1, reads DAGVTQSPTHLIKTRGQQVTLRCSPKSGHDTVSWYQQALGQGPQFIFQYYEEEERQRGNFPDRFSGHQFPNYSSELNVNALLLGDSALYLCASSPPSGSSYNEQFFGPGTRLTVL.

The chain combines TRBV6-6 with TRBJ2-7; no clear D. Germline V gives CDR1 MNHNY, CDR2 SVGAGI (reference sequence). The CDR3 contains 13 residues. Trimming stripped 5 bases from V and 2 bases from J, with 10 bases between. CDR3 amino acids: CASSVDGAYEQYF. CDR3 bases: TGTGCCAGCAGTGTTGACGGAGCCTACGAGCAGTACTTC.

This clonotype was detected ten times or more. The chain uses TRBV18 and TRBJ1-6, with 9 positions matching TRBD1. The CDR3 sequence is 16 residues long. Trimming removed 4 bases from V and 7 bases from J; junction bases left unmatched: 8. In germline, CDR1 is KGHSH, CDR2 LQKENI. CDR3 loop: CASSQIPGQGNSPLHF. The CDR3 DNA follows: TGTGCCAGCTCACAAATTCCGGGACAGGGAAATTCACCCCTCCACTTT.

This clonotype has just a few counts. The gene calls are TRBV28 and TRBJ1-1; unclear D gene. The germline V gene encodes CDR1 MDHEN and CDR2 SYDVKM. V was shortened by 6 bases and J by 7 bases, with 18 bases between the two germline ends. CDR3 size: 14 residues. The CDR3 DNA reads TGTGCCAGCAGCGCCGGCAGATACCTAAATGAAGCTTTCTTT. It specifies CASSAGRYLNEAFF. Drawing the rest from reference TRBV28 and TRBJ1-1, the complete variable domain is DVKVTQSSRYLVKRTGEKVFLECVQDMDHENMFWYRQDPGLGLRLIYFSYDVKMKEKGDIPEGYSVSREKKERFSLILESASTNQTSMYLCASSAGRYLNEAFFGQGTRLTVV.

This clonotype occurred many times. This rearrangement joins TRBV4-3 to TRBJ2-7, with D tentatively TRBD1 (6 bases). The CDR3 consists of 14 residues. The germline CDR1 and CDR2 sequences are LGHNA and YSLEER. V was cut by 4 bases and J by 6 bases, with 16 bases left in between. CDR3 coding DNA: TGCGCCAGCAGCCCCGAGACAGGCATCTCCGAGCAGTACTTC. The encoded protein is CASSPETGISEQYF.

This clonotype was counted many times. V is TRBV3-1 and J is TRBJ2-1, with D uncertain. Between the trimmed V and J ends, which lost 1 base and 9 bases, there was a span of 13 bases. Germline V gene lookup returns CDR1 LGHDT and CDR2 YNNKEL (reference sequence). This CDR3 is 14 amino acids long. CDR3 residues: CASSQGRTQGEQFF. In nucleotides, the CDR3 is TGTGCCAGCAGCCAAGGCCGGACCCAAGGTGAGCAGTTCTTC.